Below, 30 T cell receptor beta chains from the same sample are listed, as sequenced in a study of T cell responses to AZD1222 COVID-19 vaccine. TCRdb's copy holds only in-frame clones and misses some; the assay was immunoSEQ multiplex PCR. The repertoire includes tens of thousands of clones, approximately 82% of them detected once, and roughly 20% sits in the top ten. The source material was peripheral blood, sampled on day 0 of AZD1222 vaccination. The receptors stem from an adult in good health.

This chain uses TRBV28 with TRBJ1-1; unclear D gene. The germline V gene has CDR1 MDHEN and CDR2 SYDVKM. V gave up 1 base and J gave up 0 bases, with 9 bases separating them. The CDR3 length is 15 residues. CDR3 region: CASSLSVSMNTEAFF. CDR3 in DNA: TGTGCCAGCAGTTTATCGGTCAGTATGAACACTGAAGCTTTCTTT.

The rearrangement uses TRBV6-5 and TRBJ2-1, with 12 bases that match TRBD1. The junction had 2 bases not matched to a gene; V was cut back by 2 bases and J by 6 bases. The CDR3 sequence is 15 residues long. Germline CDR1 is MNHEY and CDR2 is SVGAGI. Here the CDR3 DNA reads TGTGCCAGCAGTTACGGGACAGGGGGCCCCAATGAGCAGTTCTTC. Its translation is CASSYGTGGPNEQFF.

The chain uses TRBV7-3 and TRBJ2-7, with 7 bases matching TRBD2. Germline lookup yields CDR1 SGHTA and CDR2 FQGTGA. CDR3 length: 14 residues. The trim removed 6 bases at V and 5 bases at J, leaving 10 bases unmatched. The DNA of the CDR3 is TGTGCCAGCAGGGTCGCGGGAGACAGAAACGAGCAGTACTTC. Its translation is CASRVAGDRNEQYF.

This sequence joins TRBV11-1 and TRBJ2-3; D is possibly TRBD2 (6 bases). Germline loops: CDR1 SGHAT, CDR2 FQDESV (reference sequence). The CDR3 totals 16 residues. With 7 bases removed from V and 0 bases from J, the gap between germline ends came to 17 bases. The CDR3: CASNVGLSSSTDTQYF. CDR3 sequence (DNA): TGTGCCAGCAATGTGGGACTTTCCTCTAGCACAGATACGCAGTATTTT.

The rearrangement joins TRBV7-9 to TRBJ2-1, with D unclear. Germline CDR1 SEHNR, CDR2 FQNEAQ (reference sequence). The V gene lost 3 bases and the J gene lost 9 bases, with 9 bases spanning the gap. The length of the CDR3 is 12 residues. CDR3 DNA sequence: TGTGCCAGCAGCTTTGACCGGGCTGAGCAGTTCTTC. This translates into CASSFDRAEQFF.

DNA of the CDR3: TGTGCCAGCAGTGAATGGGAGGTCTCCTACAATGAGCAGTTCTTC. Translating it yields CASSEWEVSYNEQFF. The chain links TRBV2 to TRBJ2-1; possible D gene TRBD2, 6 bases. This CDR3 spans 15 amino acids. Looked up from germline, CDR1 is SNHLY and CDR2 is FYNNEI. V gave up 2 bases and J gave up 0 bases, with 8 bases separating them.

V gene TRBV15 combines with J gene TRBJ1-1; D is unresolved. CDR3 length equals 15 residues. CDR1 and CDR2 (germline): LNHNV, YYDKDF (reference sequence). The germline V and J ends were trimmed by 1 base and 0 bases, with 9 bases remaining between them. CDR3 region: CATSRVSALNTEAFF. CDR3 nucleotide sequence: TGTGCCACCAGCAGAGTTTCTGCCCTGAACACTGAAGCTTTCTTT.

Notes on this clone: The sample has other DNA sequences that encode this CDR3 too. The genes are TRBV28 and TRBJ1-5; D gene uncertain. V dropped 3 bases and J dropped 0 bases, with 3 bases sitting between them. The CDR3 length is 13 residues. From germline, CDR1 is MDHEN and CDR2 SYDVKM. This chain's CDR3 is CASSLNSNQPQHF. The DNA for the CDR3 is TGTGCCAGCAGTTTGAATAGCAATCAGCCCCAGCATTTT.

The V gene is TRBV29-1, the J gene TRBJ1-1; a possible D gene is TRBD1 (5 bases). The CDR3 contains 14 residues. The germline V and J ends were trimmed by 0 bases and 11 bases, with 19 bases remaining between them. Germline assignment: CDR1 SQVTM and CDR2 ANQGSEA. The CDR3 reads CSVEDPMGPAEAFF. The CDR3 DNA is TGCAGCGTTGAAGATCCTATGGGGCCGGCGGAGGCTTTCTTT.

This chain joins TRBV5-6 and TRBJ2-7; D is possibly TRBD2 (5 bases). V dropped 0 bases and J dropped 3 bases, with 10 bases sitting between them. The CDR3 covers 14 residues. Germline CDR1 SGHDT, CDR2 YYEEEE. CDR3 in DNA: TGTGCCAGCAGCTTGGACGGACTCCACTACGAGCAGTACTTC. Translation gives CASSLDGLHYEQYF.

CDR3 amino acids: CASSSGATTNEKLFF. The CDR3 nucleotides are TGTGCCAGCAGCTCTGGGGCTACAACTAATGAAAAACTGTTTTTT. The gene calls are TRBV7-6 and TRBJ1-4; D might be TRBD1 (5 bases). Germline V gives CDR1 SGHVS, CDR2 FNYEAQ. Trimming shortened V by 4 bases and J by 0 bases, and 9 bases separated the two germline ends. The CDR3 sequence is 15 residues long.

This chain links TRBV5-1 with TRBJ1-2; possibly TRBD1 for D (6 bases). CDR3 size: 13 residues. The V gene's germline CDR1 is SGHRS and CDR2 YFSETQ. With 3 bases removed from V and 4 bases from J, the gap between germline ends came to 10 bases. CDR3 bases: TGCGCCAGCAGCTCCGACAGGCTCTATGGCTACACCTTC. This codes for CASSSDRLYGYTF.

J is TRBJ1-5 and V is TRBV27; D is ambiguous. V dropped 4 bases and J dropped 4 bases, with 8 bases sitting between them. This CDR3 comprises 13 residues. The V gene's germline CDR1 is MNHEY and CDR2 SMNVEV (reference sequence). The CDR3 reads CASSSSVNQPQHF. The DNA of the CDR3 is TGTGCCAGCAGTTCCAGCGTTAATCAGCCCCAGCATTTT.

The chain uses TRBV18 and TRBJ1-1; D is perhaps TRBD1 (5 bases). V lost 3 bases and J lost 7, with 15 bases in between. Germline loops: CDR1 KGHSH, CDR2 LQKENI. The CDR3 contains 14 residues. Here the CDR3 reads CASSPVLTGGEAFF. The CDR3 nucleotides are TGTGCCAGCTCACCGGTTCTAACAGGCGGTGAAGCTTTCTTT.

The chain's CDR3 is CSVEWGQGLGYTF. Written as DNA, the CDR3 is TGCAGCGTAGAATGGGGACAGGGCCTAGGCTACACCTTC. V and J are TRBV29-1 and TRBJ1-2; 9 nucleotides line up with TRBD1. V lost 6 bases, J lost 8 bases, and 10 bases stayed unmatched. The germline gives CDR1 SQVTM, CDR2 ANQGSEA. This CDR3 is 13 amino acids long.

The CDR3, as DNA: TGTGCCAGTACCGCCCCGTGGGCAGGGGCAACTAATGAAAAACTGTTTTTT. Translation: CASTAPWAGATNEKLFF. This sequence joins TRBV19 and TRBJ1-4; perhaps TRBD1 as D (6 bases). Trimming left V 7 bases short and J 0 bases short, with 18 bases between. The CDR3 loop spans 17 amino acids. The germline V gene encodes CDR1 LNHDA and CDR2 SQIVND (reference sequence).

This rearrangement joins TRBV4-2 to TRBJ2-1; 8 bases agree with TRBD1. Trimming removed 4 bases from V and 6 bases from J; junction bases left unmatched: 5. Germline CDR1 and CDR2: LGHNA and YNFKEQ. The CDR3 sequence is 14 residues long. The CDR3 DNA sequence: TGTGCCAGCAGCCCCGGACAGGGTCGCAATGAGCAGTTCTTC. Residues: CASSPGQGRNEQFF.

The chain links TRBV7-2 to TRBJ1-2, with TRBD1 identical over 9 bases. CDR3 length equals 15 residues. Germline V gene data show CDR1 as SGHTA and CDR2 as FQGNSA. Losses at the gene ends were 4 bases for V and 4 bases for J; bases not matched to a gene: 7. The DNA for the CDR3 is TGTGCCAGCAGCTGGGACAGGGCGTATCCCTATGGCTACACCTTC. This translates into CASSWDRAYPYGYTF. Complete variable domain (other parts from reference TRBV7-2 and TRBJ1-2): GAGVSQSPSNKVTEKGKDVELRCDPISGHTALYWYRQSLGQGLEFLIYFQGNSAPDKSGLPSDRFSAERTGGSVSTLTIQRTQQEDSAVYLCASSWDRAYPYGYTFGSGTRLTVV.

The chain recombines TRBV6-2 or TRBV6-3 with TRBJ1-2; D unresolved. The CDR3 totals 11 residues. In germline, CDR1 is MNHEY, CDR2 SVGEGT. Between the trimmed V and J ends, which lost 3 bases and 6 bases, there was a span of 5 bases. CDR3 DNA: TGTGCCAGCAGTTATGACCATGGCTACACCTTC. It codes for CASSYDHGYTF.

The V gene is TRBV12-3 or TRBV12-4, the J gene TRBJ1-1; D is undetermined. The CDR3 consists of 13 residues. The germline V and J ends were trimmed by 3 bases and 5 bases, with 10 bases remaining between them. The CDR3 sequence is CASSFSVETEAFF. The DNA for the CDR3 is TGTGCCAGCAGTTTTAGTGTGGAGACTGAAGCTTTCTTT.

V is TRBV6-5 and J is TRBJ1-3; 8 bases match TRBD1. Trimming cost V 4 bases and J 2 bases; bases outside gene matches: 7. Germline V gives CDR1 MNHEY, CDR2 SVGAGI. CDR3 length: 16 residues. The CDR3, as DNA: TGTGCCAGCAGTTTTTCCACAGGGGGGGCTGGAAACACCATATATTTT. Translated, it gives CASSFSTGGAGNTIYF.

The V and J genes are TRBV7-9 and TRBJ1-5, with 7 positions matching TRBD1. The CDR3 loop spans 13 amino acids. CDR1 is SEHNR, CDR2 FQNEAQ, per germline (reference sequence). V lost 9 bases to trimming and J lost 6 bases; unmatched junction nucleotides: 8. CDR3 coding DNA: TGTGCCAGTGATGACAGGGAGGGTCAGCCCCAGCATTTT. Its protein is CASDDREGQPQHF.

A single count supports this clone. The chain has TRBV28 and TRBJ1-6, with 7 bases identical to TRBD1. The CDR3 contains 15 residues. V was clipped by 2 bases and J by 9 bases; unmatched bases: 7. Germline CDR1 reads MDHEN; CDR2 reads SYDVKM. The CDR3 DNA reads as TGTGCCAGCAGTTTAATTGTGGCAGGGGGTTCACCCCTCCACTTT. Protein product: CASSLIVAGGSPLHF.

This clone occurred once. For the CDR3, the DNA is TGCGCCAGCAGCCAACCTTCGGGAAGGCGCGGCACTGAAGCTTTCTTT. It translates to CASSQPSGRRGTEAFF. The genes are TRBV4-1 and TRBJ1-1, with D unclear. This CDR3 is built from 16 residues. With 2 bases removed from V and 4 bases from J, the gap between germline ends came to 17 bases. Germline CDR1 MGHRA, CDR2 YSYEKL.

This chain links TRBV28 with TRBJ2-4, with D tentatively TRBD1 or TRBD2 (6 bases each). Trimming took off 7 bases at V and 5 bases at J, with 24 bases between the two ends. There are 17 residues in the CDR3. Germline V CDR1 and CDR2: MDHEN, SYDVKM. In DNA, the CDR3 is TGTGCCAGCACCAGTTCTTCCTTCGGGGGCCGGGAAAACATTCAGTACTTC. It codes for CASTSSSFGGRENIQYF.

The genes are TRBV4-3 and TRBJ2-7, with TRBD2 as a possible D gene (6 bases). V was pared by 1 base and J by 3 bases, with 10 bases between. Germline CDR1 and CDR2: LGHNA and YSLEER. The CDR3 has 14 residues. DNA of the CDR3: TGCGCCAGCAGCCAAGCGGCGGGGAACTACGAGCAGTACTTC. It codes for CASSQAAGNYEQYF.

The gene calls are TRBV5-6 and TRBJ1-2; no clear D gene. The germline V and J ends were trimmed by 5 bases and 5 bases, with 7 bases remaining between them. The CDR3 contains 11 residues. Germline V gene data show CDR1 as SGHDT and CDR2 as YYEEEE. CDR3 sequence (DNA): TGTGCCAGCAGTTCGGGTTATGGCTACACCTTC. Translating gives CASSSGYGYTF. The entire variable domain, with the rest obtained from reference TRBV5-6 and TRBJ1-2, is as follows: DAGVTQSPTHLIKTRGQQVTLRCSPKSGHDTVSWYQQALGQGPQFIFQYYEEEERQRGNFPDRFSGHQFPNYSSELNVNALLLGDSALYLCASSSGYGYTFGSGTRLTVV.

The rearrangement joins TRBV5-1 to TRBJ1-2; no clear D gene. Germline V lookup: CDR1 SGHRS, CDR2 YFSETQ. This CDR3 comprises 12 residues. V was pared by 4 bases and J by 1 base, with 5 bases between. CDR3 sequence: CASSQLNYGYTF. As DNA, the CDR3 is TGCGCCAGCAGCCAGCTTAACTATGGCTACACCTTC.

J is TRBJ1-5 and V is TRBV7-2, with D possibly TRBD1 on 6 matching bases. The CDR3 has 14 residues. Looked up from germline, CDR1 is SGHTA and CDR2 is FQGNSA. Trimming removed 5 bases at V and 6 bases at J, with 14 bases between. The CDR3 coding sequence is TGTGCCAGCAGCCCCGGGGGGCAAACTCAGCCCCAGCATTTT. It translates to CASSPGGQTQPQHF.

The V and J genes are TRBV27 and TRBJ2-1, with 10 bases that match TRBD2. Germline V gene data show CDR1 as MNHEY and CDR2 as SMNVEV (reference sequence). The CDR3 spans 16 residues. J gave up 5 bases and V 6 bases, and 10 bases lay outside the gene matches. The CDR3 loop is CASSSGRLAGHNEQFF. CDR3 sequence (DNA): TGTGCCAGCAGCTCTGGGCGACTAGCGGGTCACAATGAGCAGTTCTTC.